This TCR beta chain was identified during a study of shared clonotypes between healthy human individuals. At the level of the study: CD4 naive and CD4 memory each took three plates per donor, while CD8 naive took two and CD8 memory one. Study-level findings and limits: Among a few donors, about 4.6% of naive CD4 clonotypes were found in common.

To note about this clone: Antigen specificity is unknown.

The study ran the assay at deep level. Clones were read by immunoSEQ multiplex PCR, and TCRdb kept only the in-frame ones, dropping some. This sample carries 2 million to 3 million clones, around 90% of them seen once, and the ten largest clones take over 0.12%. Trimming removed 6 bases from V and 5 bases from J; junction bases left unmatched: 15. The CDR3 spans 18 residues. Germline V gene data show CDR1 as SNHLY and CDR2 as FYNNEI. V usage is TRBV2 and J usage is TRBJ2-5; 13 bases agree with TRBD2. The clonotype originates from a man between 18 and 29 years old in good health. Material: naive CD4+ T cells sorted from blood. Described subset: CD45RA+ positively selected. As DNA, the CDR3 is TGTGCCAGCAGAGGAACGGGGACTAGCGGGACTCGGGTGGAGACCCAGTACTTC. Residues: CASRGTGTSGTRVETQYF.